Sequencing of this T cell receptor beta chain was carried out in a study of shared clonotypes between healthy human individuals. Study-wide findings and caveats: Several donors held about 5% of naive CD4 clonotypes in common.

Memory CD4+ cells were the fraction left after CD45RA+ naive selection. Each sorted subset replicate got 200 ng genomic DNA, around 29,000 genomes. Original analysis: ImmunoSEQ gave junction-only sequences without quality scores, so filtering differed. Profiled with immunoSEQ multiplex PCR; TCRdb holds only in-frame clones, not every one. For V, J and clone size, that table is used; D and trimming come from the DNA. This sample has about 2.3 million clones, with over 90% found just once. Details on this clone: Its target is not known.

The receptor was isolated from a man aged 18 to 30 in good health. Some clones in this sample may be carry-over from other donors' samples. The sequenced sample was naive CD4+ T cells from PBMCs. Subset noted: CD45RA+ positively selected.

The CDR3: CASRVTIEETQYF. The CDR3 DNA follows: TGTGCCAGCAGAGTTACTATTGAAGAGACCCAGTACTTC. This sequence joins TRBV6-5 and TRBJ2-5; D not certain. V gave up 6 bases and J gave up 3 bases, with 11 bases separating them. The CDR3 length is 13 residues. In germline, CDR1 is MNHEY, CDR2 SVGAGI.